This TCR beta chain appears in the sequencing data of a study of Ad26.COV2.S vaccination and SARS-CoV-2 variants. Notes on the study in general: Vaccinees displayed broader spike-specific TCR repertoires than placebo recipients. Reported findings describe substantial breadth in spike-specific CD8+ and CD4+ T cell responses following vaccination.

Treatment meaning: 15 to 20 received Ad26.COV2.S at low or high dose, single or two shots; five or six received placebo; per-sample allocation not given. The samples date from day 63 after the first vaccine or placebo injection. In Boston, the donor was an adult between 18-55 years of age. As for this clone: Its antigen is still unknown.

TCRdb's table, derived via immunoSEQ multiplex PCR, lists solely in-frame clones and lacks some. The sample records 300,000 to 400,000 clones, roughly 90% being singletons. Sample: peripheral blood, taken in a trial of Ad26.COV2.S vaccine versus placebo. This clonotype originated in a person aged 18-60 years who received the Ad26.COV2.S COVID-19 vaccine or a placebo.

CDR3 sequence (DNA): TGTGCCAGCAGCCAAGAAAAGCTCCAAGAGACCCAGTACTTC. Protein sequence: CASSQEKLQETQYF. The chain employs TRBV4-2 and TRBJ2-5; D ambiguous. Trimming cost V 0 bases and J 1 base, with 6 bases left between them. There are 14 residues in the CDR3. Looked up from germline, CDR1 is LGHNA and CDR2 is YNFKEQ.